These T cell receptor beta chains were read from a single sample in a study of STAT3 mutations in large granular lymphocyte leukemia. The assay was immunoSEQ multiplex PCR, and TCRdb's table has in-frame clones only and misses some. The data hold about 9,200 clones, with more than 75% observed a single time. Sequencing was carried out using peripheral blood mononuclear cells. These receptors were taken from a man between 60 and 75 years old with T-cell large granular lymphocyte leukemia. Some clones in this sample may be carry-over from other donors' samples. CDR3s include the opening cysteine and the closing phenylalanine or tryptophan. A D gene is named only where the DNA matches it firmly. Rows give clone size only sometimes, using once, few, many, or a class for an expanded clone.

j_call | v_call | d_call | clone_size | cdr3_aa | cdr3_nt
TRBJ2-7 | TRBV9 | TRBD1 | - | CASSPLDRALGEQYF | TGTGCCAGCAGCCCGCTGGACAGGGCCTTAGGGGAGCAGTACTTC
TRBJ2-7 | TRBV19 | - | - | CASSMTQQSYEQYF | TGTGCCAGTAGTATGACGCAACAGTCCTACGAGCAGTACTTC
TRBJ1-2 | TRBV6-5 | - | - | CASSLGRDYGYTF | TGTGCCAGCAGCCTCGGACGGGACTATGGCTACACCTTC
TRBJ2-1 | TRBV9 | - | - | CASSVGAGSANEQFF | TGTGCCAGCAGCGTAGGGGCGGGATCAGCCAATGAGCAGTTCTTC
TRBJ1-5 | TRBV18 | - | - | CASSPGQSSNQPQHF | TGTGCCAGCTCACCTGGACAGTCCAGCAATCAGCCCCAGCATTTT
TRBJ2-3 | TRBV28 | TRBD2 | few | CASWTSGRALDTQYF | TGTGCCAGCTGGACTAGCGGGAGGGCCCTGGATACGCAGTATTTT
TRBJ2-2 | TRBV29-1 | TRBD1 | - | CSVGKQGADGELFF | TGCAGCGTTGGCAAACAGGGGGCGGACGGGGAGCTGTTTTTT
TRBJ2-7 | TRBV5-1 | TRBD2 | - | CASSLEAGAHYEQYF | TGCGCCAGCAGCTTGGAAGCGGGAGCGCACTACGAGCAGTACTTC
TRBJ2-3 | TRBV30 | TRBD2 | - | CAWSVRGVTQYF | TGTGCCTGGAGTGTACGGGGGGTTACGCAGTATTTT
TRBJ1-5 | TRBV19 | TRBD1 | - | CASIGDSKYSNQPQHF | TGTGCCAGTATCGGGGACAGCAAATATAGCAATCAGCCCCAGCATTTT
TRBJ2-6 | TRBV7-7 | TRBD2 | - | CASPGLAGDRGAGANVLTF | TGTGCTAGCCCGGGACTAGCGGGAGACAGAGGAGCTGGGGCCAACGTCCTGACTTTC
TRBJ2-7 | TRBV5-1 | TRBD1 | - | CASTLGGTGAYEQYF | TGCGCCAGCACCCTGGGGGGGACAGGGGCCTACGAGCAGTACTTC
TRBJ1-2 | TRBV18 | - | - | CASSPGVTPSGNGYTF | TGTGCCAGCTCACCCGGAGTAACCCCCTCAGGGAATGGCTACACCTTC
TRBJ2-7 | TRBV5-5 | - | - | CASSLPGTETREQYF | TGTGCCAGCAGCCTCCCCGGGACGGAGACTAGAGAGCAGTACTTC
TRBJ2-1 | TRBV7-9 | TRBD1 | - | CALARDRAFYNEQFF | TGTGCCCTCGCTAGGGACAGGGCGTTCTACAATGAGCAGTTCTTC
TRBJ1-5 | TRBV10-2 | - | - | CASTFNSNQPQHF | TGCGCCAGCACGTTTAACAGCAATCAGCCCCAGCATTTT
TRBJ2-3 | TRBV7-3 | TRBD2 | - | CASSSPGLAGGGDTQYF | TGTGCCAGCAGCTCTCCCGGACTAGCGGGAGGAGGGGATACGCAGTATTTT
TRBJ2-2 | TRBV5-4 | TRBD1 | - | CASSLGTGVTGELFF | TGTGCCAGCAGCTTAGGGACAGGGGTTACCGGGGAGCTGTTTTTT
TRBJ2-7 | TRBV28 | - | - | CAIQRVGEQYF | TGTGCCATCCAGCGGGTGGGGGAGCAGTACTTC
TRBJ2-1 | TRBV28 | - | few | CASSPTATYNEQFF | TGTGCCAGCAGCCCAACAGCCACCTACAATGAGCAGTTCTTC
TRBJ2-7 | TRBV5-1 | TRBD2 | few | CASTGLAGSYEQYF | TGCGCCAGCACTGGACTAGCGGGATCCTACGAGCAGTACTTC
TRBJ1-1 | TRBV5-6 | - | - | CASSLAGDTEAFF | TGTGCCAGCAGCTTGGCCGGGGACACTGAAGCTTTCTTT
TRBJ2-7 | TRBV19 | - | - | CASSMMAALSYEQYF | TGTGCCAGTAGTATGATGGCCGCCCTGTCCTACGAGCAGTACTTC
TRBJ2-7 | TRBV5-4 | - | once | CASSPSSTGLYEQYF | TGTGCCAGCAGCCCGAGCAGCACAGGGCTCTACGAGCAGTACTTC